This entry is about one T cell receptor beta chain. As yet, its antigen is unknown. At one boundary the junction diverges from the germline segment, which might be a read error. The library was built from around 400 ng RNA with molecular barcoded adaptors for alpha/delta and beta/gamma chains. TCRdb reprocessed the reads with MiXCR, giving one entry per CDR3 protein. The sample carries fewer than 50,000 distinct CDR3 sequences, 10% to 15% recorded once. The sample is drawn from a study of read filtering for tumor transcriptome and immune sequencing. General study findings and limits: The CD138-negative fraction was mixed bone marrow immune cells, not pure T cells.

Germline V gene lookup returns CDR1 MNHEY and CDR2 SMNVEV (reference sequence). This CDR3 spans 15 amino acids. This sequence originates from a donor aged 40 or over with multiple myeloma. Sample: a population of CD138-negative cells sorted from bone marrow. V and J are TRBV27 and TRBJ2-7, with 8 bases aligning to TRBD1. The CDR3 DNA follows: TGCGCCAGCAGTTTCTCGGGACAGGCTTCCCACGAGCAGTACTTC. It codes for CASSFSGQASHEQYF.